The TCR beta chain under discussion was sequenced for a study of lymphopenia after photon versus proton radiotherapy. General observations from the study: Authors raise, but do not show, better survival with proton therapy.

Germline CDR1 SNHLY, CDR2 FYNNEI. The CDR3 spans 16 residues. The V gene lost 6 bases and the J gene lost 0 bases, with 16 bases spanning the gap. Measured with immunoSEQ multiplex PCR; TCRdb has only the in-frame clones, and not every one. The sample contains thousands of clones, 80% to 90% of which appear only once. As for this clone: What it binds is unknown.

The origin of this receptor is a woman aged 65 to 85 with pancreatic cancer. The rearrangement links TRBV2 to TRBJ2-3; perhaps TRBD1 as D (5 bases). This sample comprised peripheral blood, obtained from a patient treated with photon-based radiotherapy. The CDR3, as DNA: TGTGCCAGCAGGGCCTGGGGCGATATGAGCACAGATACGCAGTATTTT. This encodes CASRAWGDMSTDTQYF.